The 20 T cell receptor beta chains below were found in one sample sequenced in a study of blood T cell repertoires in COVID-19. The repertoire was sequenced with immunoSEQ multiplex PCR; TCRdb's copy has only in-frame clones and lacks some. The sample carries hundreds of thousands of clones, 85% to 90% recorded once. Sequencing used peripheral blood. These TCRs come from a woman younger than 45 with COVID-19, enrolled during active disease.

This clone showed up just once. The genes are TRBV18 and TRBJ1-2; D uncertain. Germline CDR1 and CDR2: KGHSH and LQKENI. CDR3 length equals 14 residues. Trimming left V 4 bases short and J 7 bases short, with 16 bases between. The CDR3 DNA is TGTGCCAGCTCACTGCCGGGAGAATCGGGTGGCTACACCTTC. As protein: CASSLPGESGGYTF.

V usage is TRBV29-1 and J usage is TRBJ1-1; D is possibly TRBD1 (5 bases). V gave up 4 bases and J gave up 3 bases, with 12 bases separating them. Germline V CDR1 and CDR2: SQVTM, ANQGSEA. The CDR3 loop spans 13 amino acids. DNA for the CDR3: TGCAGCGTTGGGGGGGGGACTTACACTGAAGCTTTCTTT. It specifies CSVGGGTYTEAFF.

The gene calls are TRBV7-8 and TRBJ1-2, with a tentative D call TRBD1 (5 bases). Germline CDR1 reads SGHVS; CDR2 reads FQNEAQ. V was shortened by 1 base and J by 1 base, with 13 bases between the two germline ends. The CDR3 totals 16 residues. The CDR3 DNA is TGTGCCAGCAGCTTAGAGGGGATCCAGCTTAACTATGGCTACACCTTC. Protein sequence: CASSLEGIQLNYGYTF.

This clone has only a few counts. CDR3 DNA: TGTGCCAGCAGCCAAGACCCTAGCGGGGGGGCGGAGACCCAGTACTTC. Translation: CASSQDPSGGAETQYF. The chain has TRBV4-2 and TRBJ2-5, with 12 bases aligning to TRBD2. Looked up from germline, CDR1 is LGHNA and CDR2 is YNFKEQ. The CDR3 has 16 residues. J gave up 5 bases and V 0 bases, and 4 bases lay outside the gene matches.

This chain links TRBV4-3 with TRBJ2-3; D is perhaps TRBD2 (6 bases). This CDR3 is 17 amino acids long. From germline, CDR1 is LGHNA and CDR2 YSLEER. V dropped 1 base and J dropped 4 bases, with 18 bases sitting between them. The CDR3 DNA sequence: TGCGCCAGCAGCCAAGCTCCGGCGCCGGCGGGATCAGATACGCAGTATTTT. Protein product: CASSQAPAPAGSDTQYF.

V is TRBV4-1 and J is TRBJ2-1; maybe TRBD2 (6 bases). V lost 0 bases to trimming and J lost 15 bases, with 15 bases between them. Germline V CDR1 and CDR2: MGHRA, YSYEKL. The CDR3 covers 13 residues. CDR3 in DNA: TGCGCCAGCAGCCAAGAATCCGGACTATTTTGGTTCTTC. Translating gives CASSQESGLFWFF.

J is TRBJ1-2 and V is TRBV19, with TRBD1 matching over 9 bases. V shed 8 bases, J shed 6 bases, and the junction held 10 bases outside the gene matches. The CDR3 contains 14 residues. Germline assignment: CDR1 LNHDA and CDR2 SQIVND (reference sequence). Written as DNA, the CDR3 is TGTGCCAGTCCCTACAGCCGGGACAGGGATGGCTACACCTTC. This sequence encodes CASPYSRDRDGYTF. The full variable domain, in which reference TRBV19 and TRBJ1-2 provide the parts outside the CDR3, is DGGITQSPKYLFRKEGQNVTLSCEQNLNHDAMYWYRQDPGQGLRLIYYSQIVNDFQKGDIAEGYSVSREKKESFPLTVTSAQKNPTAFYLCASPYSRDRDGYTFGSGTRLTVV.

J is TRBJ1-1 and V is TRBV6-8; TRBD1 agrees at 10 bases. The germline V gene has CDR1 MNHGY and CDR2 SAAAGT. The ends lost 6 bases at V and 4 bases at J; junction bases unmatched: 11. The length of the CDR3 is 16 residues. DNA for the CDR3: TGTGCCAGCAGCTCCGGGACAGGGGTTATCAGCACTGAAGCTTTCTTT. It encodes CASSSGTGVISTEAFF.

This sequence joins TRBV7-5 and TRBJ1-6; no check of the table's D call, TRBD1, against the DNA was made. TRBV7-5 is deemed a pseudogene. CDR3 length: 17 amino acids. In DNA, the CDR3 is TGTGTCAGAAGCGCCCAAACCGCCGGGACAGGGTATTCACCCCTCCACTTT. Translating it yields CVRSAQTAGTGYSPLHF.

This clone has a count of ten or more. The rearrangement joins TRBV4-2 to TRBJ2-7; possibly TRBD1 for D (6 bases). Germline V gene data show CDR1 as LGHNA and CDR2 as YNFKEQ. The V end lost 4 bases, the J end lost 4 bases, and 20 bases lay between the germline ends. CDR3 length: 16 amino acids. DNA for the CDR3: TGTGCCAGCAGCCTCTTCCGGACAGTTATAGGGTACGAGCAGTACTTC. It specifies CASSLFRTVIGYEQYF.

J is TRBJ1-1 and V is TRBV6-5; no clear D gene. The germline V and J ends were trimmed by 6 bases and 7 bases, with 9 bases remaining between them. Per the germline V gene, CDR1 is MNHEY and CDR2 is SVGAGI. CDR3 size: 11 residues. The CDR3 sequence: CASSSGVEAFF. CDR3 coding DNA: TGTGCCAGCAGCAGTGGAGTTGAAGCTTTCTTT.

This clone was recorded only once. This chain connects TRBV7-9 to TRBJ2-1; TRBD2 is a possible D gene (5 bases). CDR3 length equals 16 residues. Between the trimmed V and J ends, which lost 5 bases and 0 bases, there was a span of 14 bases. Germline V lookup: CDR1 SEHNR, CDR2 FQNEAQ (reference sequence). The CDR3: CASSQRPGNSYNEQFF. CDR3 coding DNA: TGTGCCAGCAGCCAAAGACCGGGAAACTCCTACAATGAGCAGTTCTTC.

V usage is TRBV2 and J usage is TRBJ2-1, with no clear D. The CDR3 has 12 amino acids. Germline V CDR1 and CDR2: SNHLY, FYNNEI. V lost 2 bases and J 7 bases, leaving 6 bases between the germline ends. CDR3 bases: TGTGCCAGCAGTGAAATAGTGAATGAGCAGTTCTTC. This codes for CASSEIVNEQFF. Full variable domain (missing parts from reference TRBV2 and TRBJ2-1): EPEVTQTPSHQVTQMGQEVILRCVPISNHLYFYWYRQILGQKVEFLVSFYNNEISEKSEIFDDQFSVERPDGSNFTLKIRSTKLEDSAMYFCASSEIVNEQFFGPGTRLTVL.

The chain is built from TRBV10-3 and TRBJ2-1, with D perhaps matching TRBD1 (5 bases). The CDR3 contains 13 residues. Trimming stripped 6 bases from V and 3 bases from J, with 9 bases between. Germline CDR1 ENHRY, CDR2 SYGVKD. The DNA for the CDR3 is TGTGCCATCAGGGAGCAGGGCTACAATGAGCAGTTCTTC. This sequence encodes CAIREQGYNEQFF.

The J gene is TRBJ2-3, the V gene TRBV3-1 (or the pseudogene TRBV3-2); no definite D call. The CDR3 loop spans 15 amino acids. The V gene's germline CDR1 is LGHDT and CDR2 YNNKEL (reference sequence). Trimming shortened V by 5 bases and J by 2 bases, and 14 bases separated the two germline ends. CDR3 sequence reads: CASSSQWFSTDTQYF. The CDR3 nucleotides are TGTGCCAGCAGCTCACAGTGGTTCTCCACAGATACGCAGTATTTT.

This clone was found a few times. J is TRBJ2-2 and V is TRBV10-1; D is perhaps TRBD2 (6 bases). Germline loops: CDR1 WNHNN, CDR2 SYGVQD (reference sequence). The V gene lost 5 bases and the J gene lost 1 base, with 8 bases spanning the gap. This CDR3 contains 14 residues. In DNA, the CDR3 is TGCGCCAGCAGTTTCGGGGGGAACACCGGGGAGCTGTTTTTT. This codes for CASSFGGNTGELFF.

The count of this clone is one. The chain joins TRBV4-3 to TRBJ2-7, with D perhaps matching TRBD1 (5 bases). The CDR3 has 14 residues. V lost 1 base and J lost 5, with 12 bases in between. CDR1 LGHNA and CDR2 YSLEER come from the germline V gene. The CDR3 nucleotides are TGCGCCAGCAGCCAAGGGGCACAGGATGACGAGCAGTACTTC. Protein product: CASSQGAQDDEQYF.

The chain joins TRBV5-1 to TRBJ2-2, with TRBD2 matching over 9 bases. The germline CDR1 and CDR2 sequences are SGHRS and YFSETQ. Trimming took 4 bases from V and 5 from J; bases not matched to a gene: 12. The CDR3 extends over 17 amino acids. In nucleotides, the CDR3 is TGCGCCAGCAGCCCTACTCGCGGGGGGGCCAATACCGGGGAGCTGTTTTTT. This sequence encodes CASSPTRGGANTGELFF.

This chain uses TRBV4-2 with TRBJ1-6, with 8 bases lining up with TRBD1. The CDR3 runs to 16 residues. After removal of 2 bases from V and 1 base from J, the junction contained 1 base not matched to a gene. Germline V gene lookup returns CDR1 LGHNA and CDR2 YNFKEQ. CDR3: CASSQQGASYNSPLHF. CDR3 in DNA: TGTGCCAGCAGCCAACAGGGGGCATCCTATAATTCACCCCTCCACTTT.

The chain links TRBV21-1 to TRBJ2-7; TRBD2 is taken as the D call from the table, unchecked against the DNA. TRBV21-1 corresponds to a pseudogene. The CDR3 spans 12 residues. The CDR3 here is CASSEATYEQYV. The CDR3 DNA reads as TGTGCCAGCAGCGAGGCTACATACGAGCAGTACGTC.